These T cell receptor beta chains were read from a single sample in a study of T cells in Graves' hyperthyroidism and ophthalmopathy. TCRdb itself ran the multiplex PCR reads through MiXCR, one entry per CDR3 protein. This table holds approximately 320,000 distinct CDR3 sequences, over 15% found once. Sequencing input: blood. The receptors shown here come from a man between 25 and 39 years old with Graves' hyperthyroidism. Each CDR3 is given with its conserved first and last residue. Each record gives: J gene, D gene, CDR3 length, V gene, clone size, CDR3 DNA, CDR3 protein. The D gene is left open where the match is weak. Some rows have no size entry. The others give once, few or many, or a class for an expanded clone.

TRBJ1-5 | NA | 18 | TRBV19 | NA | TGTGCCAGTAGTCACCGGGACTCTTGGGCCTCTCCTGATCAGCCCCAGCATTTT | CASSHRDSWASPDQPQHF
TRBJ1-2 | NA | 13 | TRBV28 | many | TGTGCCAGCAGCCTGACTCCGGCCAACGGCTACACCTTC | CASSLTPANGYTF
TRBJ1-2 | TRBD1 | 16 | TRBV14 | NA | TGTGCCAGCAGCCAAGAACATTGGACAGGGGTCTATGGCTACACCTTC | CASSQEHWTGVYGYTF
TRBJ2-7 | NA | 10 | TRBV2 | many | TGTGCCAGCAGTGAGTACGAGCAGTACTTC | CASSEYEQYF
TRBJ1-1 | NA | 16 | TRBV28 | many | TGTGCCAGCAGTTTATTCGCTGGGGTGGGGAGAACTGAAGCTTTCTTT | CASSLFAGVGRTEAFF
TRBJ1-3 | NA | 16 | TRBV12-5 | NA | TGTGCTAGTGGTATTCTACTCGGGACAAGCGGAAACACCATATATTTT | CASGILLGTSGNTIYF
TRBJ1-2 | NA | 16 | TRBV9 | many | TGTGCCAGCACCAACGAGGCAGTTCTCCCCGGCTATGGCTACACCTTC | CASTNEAVLPGYGYTF
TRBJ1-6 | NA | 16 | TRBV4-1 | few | TGCGCCAGCAGCCAAGATATCGACAGGAGAAATTCACCCCTCCACTTT | CASSQDIDRRNSPLHF
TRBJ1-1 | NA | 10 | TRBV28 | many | TGTGCCAGCAAGGACACTGAAGCTTTCTTT | CASKDTEAFF
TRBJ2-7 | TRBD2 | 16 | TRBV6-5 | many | TGTGCCAGCAGTTACTCGATGGGACTAGCGGGAGAGGTGCAGTACTTC | CASSYSMGLAGEVQYF
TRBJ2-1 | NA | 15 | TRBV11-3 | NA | TGTGCCAGCAGCTTTTTGGTCACGGCTGAAAATGAGCAGTTCTTC | CASSFLVTAENEQFF
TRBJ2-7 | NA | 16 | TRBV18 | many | TGTGCCAGCTCACCAAACTTCTCCGGTCCCGGAGCGGAGCAGTACTTC | CASSPNFSGPGAEQYF
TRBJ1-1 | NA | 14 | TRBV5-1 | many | TGCGCCAGCAGCTTGGTCAGGGTTGACACTGAAGCTTTCTTT | CASSLVRVDTEAFF
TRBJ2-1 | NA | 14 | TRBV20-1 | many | TGCAGTGCTAGAGACCCCAAGGCGTACAATGAGCAGTTCTTC | CSARDPKAYNEQFF
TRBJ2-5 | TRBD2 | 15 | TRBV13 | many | TGTGCCAGCAGCTTACCTAGCGGTGGGGGAGAGACCCAGTACTTC | CASSLPSGGGETQYF
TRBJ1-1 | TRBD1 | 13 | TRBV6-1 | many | TGTGCCAGCAGGACAGGGAGGGACACTGAAGCTTTCTTT | CASRTGRDTEAFF
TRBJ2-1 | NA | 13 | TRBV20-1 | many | TGCAGTGCTAGAGATCAGATTCCTAATGAGCAGTTCTTC | CSARDQIPNEQFF
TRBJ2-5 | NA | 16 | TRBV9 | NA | TGTGCCAGCAGCCTAACCGGACAGTCGGGGGGAGAGACCCAGTACTTC | CASSLTGQSGGETQYF
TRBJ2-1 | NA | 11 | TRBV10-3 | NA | TGTGCCATCGGAGGGGGGAATGAGCAGTTCTTC | CAIGGGNEQFF
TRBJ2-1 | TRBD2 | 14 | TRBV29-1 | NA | TGCAGCGTTGTCCTAGCGGCCTCCTACAATGAGCAGTTCTTC | CSVVLAASYNEQFF
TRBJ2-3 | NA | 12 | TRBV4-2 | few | TGTGCCAGCAGCCAAGCTAGGGATACGCAGTATTTT | CASSQARDTQYF
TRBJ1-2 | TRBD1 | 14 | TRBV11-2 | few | TGTGCCAGCAGCCGCGGGACAGGGGGCTATGGCTACACCTTC | CASSRGTGGYGYTF
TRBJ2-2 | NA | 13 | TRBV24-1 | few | TGTGCCACTACGGGTCCTAACACCGGGGAGCTGTTTTTT | CATTGPNTGELFF
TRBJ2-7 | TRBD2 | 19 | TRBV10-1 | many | TGCGCCAGTGAAAGCAACCTACTAGCGTCACTAAGGCGGGCTTACGAGCAGTACTTC | CASESNLLASLRRAYEQYF
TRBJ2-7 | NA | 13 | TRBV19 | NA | TGTGCCAGTAGTATAGTCGAGGGAGGCGAGCAGTACTTC | CASSIVEGGEQYF
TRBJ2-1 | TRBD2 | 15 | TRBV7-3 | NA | TGTGCCAGCAGCTTAATCCAGGGCGCGGGAGGTGAGCAGTTCTTC | CASSLIQGAGGEQFF
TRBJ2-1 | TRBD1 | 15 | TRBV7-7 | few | TGTGCTAGCAGCCAAGGACAGGGGATGGATAATGAGCAGTTCTTC | CASSQGQGMDNEQFF
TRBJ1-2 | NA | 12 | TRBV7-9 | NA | TGTGCCAGCCTGAGCTCGTACGAAGGCTACACCTTC | CASLSSYEGYTF
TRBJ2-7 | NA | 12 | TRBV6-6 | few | TGTGCCAGCAGTTACGAGGCAAACGAGCAGTACTTC | CASSYEANEQYF
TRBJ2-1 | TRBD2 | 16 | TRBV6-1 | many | TGTGCCAGCAGCCAGCGACTAGCGGGAGGCCAATTTGAACAGTTCTTC | CASSQRLAGGQFEQFF
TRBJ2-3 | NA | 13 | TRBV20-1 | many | TGCAGTGCCATAGAACGGGGCACAGATACGCAGTATTTT | CSAIERGTDTQYF
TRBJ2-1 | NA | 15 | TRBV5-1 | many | TGCGCCACTCAACCAGCGGAGGGTTCCTACAATGAGCAGTTCTTC | CATQPAEGSYNEQFF
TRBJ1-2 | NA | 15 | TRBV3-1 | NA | TGTGCCAGCAGCCCCGGCCCTCGCCGGCACTATGGCTACACCTTC | CASSPGPRRHYGYTF
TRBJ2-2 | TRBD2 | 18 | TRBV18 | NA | TGTGCCAGCTCCCGTTCACTAGCGGGGAACTCGAACACCGGGGAGCTGTCTTTT | CASSRSLAGNSNTGELSF
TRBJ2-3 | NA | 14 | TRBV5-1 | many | TGCGCCAGCGCTACCGGCGGGAGCACAGATACGCAGTATTTT | CASATGGSTDTQYF
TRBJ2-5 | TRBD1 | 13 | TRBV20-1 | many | TGCAGTGCAGAAGGGACAGGGGAAGAGACCCAGTACTTC | CSAEGTGEETQYF
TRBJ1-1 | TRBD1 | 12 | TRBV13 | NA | TGTGCCAGCAGCTCAGGGGGGTCTGAAGCTTTCTTT | CASSSGGSEAFF
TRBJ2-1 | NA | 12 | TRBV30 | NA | TGTGCCTGGAGGGCTAACTTGGATGAGCAGTTCTTC | CAWRANLDEQFF
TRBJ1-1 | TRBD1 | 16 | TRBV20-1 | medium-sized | TGCAGTGCTAGAGCCGCAGGACAGGGGGGGAACACTGAAGCTTTCTTT | CSARAAGQGGNTEAFF
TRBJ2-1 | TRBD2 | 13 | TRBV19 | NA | TGTGCCACTGGACTAGCGGTTAACAATGAGCAGTTCTTC | CATGLAVNNEQFF
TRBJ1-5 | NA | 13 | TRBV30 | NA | TGTGCCTGGAGCCCAAATGGGGCGCAGCCCCAGCATTTT | CAWSPNGAQPQHF
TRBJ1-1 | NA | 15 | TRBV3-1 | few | TGTGCCAGCAGCCAAGGGGCTGGGATGAACACTGAAGCTTTCTTT | CASSQGAGMNTEAFF
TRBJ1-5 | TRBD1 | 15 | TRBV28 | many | TGTGCCAGCTCAGTTTGGAGGGGGCGCAATCAGCCCCAGCATTTT | CASSVWRGRNQPQHF
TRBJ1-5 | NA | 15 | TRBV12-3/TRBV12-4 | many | TGTGCCAGCAGGCCCAGGGACCTTACTAATCAGCCCCAGCATTTT | CASRPRDLTNQPQHF
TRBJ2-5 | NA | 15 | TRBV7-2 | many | TGTGCCAGCAGCTTACAGATCAGCGGACAAGAGACCCAGTACTTC | CASSLQISGQETQYF
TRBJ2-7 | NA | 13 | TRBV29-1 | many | TGCAGCGTTGACCGAAGCGGAACCTACGAGCAGTACTTC | CSVDRSGTYEQYF